What follows are 14 T cell receptor beta chains derived from one specimen sequenced in a study of shared clonotypes between healthy human individuals. Some clones are missing from TCRdb's copy, which holds only in-frame ones; the method was immunoSEQ multiplex PCR. This sample has 2 million to 2.5 million clones, with 95% found just once. The sequencing sample was made of naive CD4+ T cells sorted from blood. Subset in this sample: CD45RA+ positively selected. The receptors come from a man aged 18 to 30 in good health.

This clone was counted once. This sequence joins TRBV7-9 and TRBJ1-2; perhaps TRBD1 as D (5 bases). Germline-derived CDR1 and CDR2 are SEHNR and FQNEAQ (reference sequence). The CDR3 spans 14 residues. With 3 bases removed from V and 6 bases from J, the gap between germline ends came to 14 bases. In nucleotides, the CDR3 is TGTGCCAGCAGCTTTGAAGCAGGGAGTCATGGCTACACCTTC. Amino acid sequence: CASSFEAGSHGYTF.

The chain recombines TRBV28 with TRBJ2-5, with D perhaps TRBD1 (5 bases). Trimming left V 2 bases short and J 4 bases short, with 14 bases between. The CDR3 runs 15 residues. Per germline, CDR1 MDHEN and CDR2 SYDVKM. CDR3 sequence reads: CASSLLNAGLETQYF. The CDR3 region has the DNA TGTGCCAGCAGTTTACTGAATGCAGGGCTAGAGACCCAGTACTTC. Complete variable domain (other parts from reference TRBV28 and TRBJ2-5): DVKVTQSSRYLVKRTGEKVFLECVQDMDHENMFWYRQDPGLGLRLIYFSYDVKMKEKGDIPEGYSVSREKKERFSLILESASTNQTSMYLCASSLLNAGLETQYFGPGTRLLVL.

The chain is built from TRBV9 and TRBJ2-3; 8 positions match TRBD2. The junction had 11 bases not matched to a gene; V was cut back by 3 bases and J by 8 bases. The CDR3 is 15 residues long. Germline V CDR1 and CDR2: SGDLS, YYNGEE. CDR3: CASSGDSGVSGTQYF. DNA for the CDR3: TGTGCCAGCAGCGGGGATAGCGGGGTCTCGGGTACGCAGTATTTT.

The gene calls are TRBV4-3 and TRBJ1-2; 7 bases fit TRBD1. Losses at the gene ends were 1 base for V and 4 bases for J; bases not matched to a gene: 6. The CDR3 loop spans 15 amino acids. CDR1 is LGHNA, CDR2 YSLEER, per germline. The DNA of the CDR3 is TGCGCCAGCAGCCAAGCGGCAGGGGGGTTCTATGGCTACACCTTC. Its translation: CASSQAAGGFYGYTF.

This rearrangement joins TRBV7-2 to TRBJ2-3; 7 bases match TRBD1. The CDR3 has 16 residues. Germline V gene data show CDR1 as SGHTA and CDR2 as FQGNSA. Germline trimming cut 1 base from V and 2 bases from J; bases unmatched to any gene: 6. Here the CDR3 DNA reads TGTGCCAGCAGCTTAGTTGTAGGGACAGCCACAGATACGCAGTATTTT. It is translated as CASSLVVGTATDTQYF.

The V call is TRBV27, the J call TRBJ1-6; weak D call: TRBD1 (5 bases). Trimming stripped 8 bases from V and 8 bases from J, with 13 bases between. The CDR3 is 13 amino acids. Looked up from germline, CDR1 is MNHEY and CDR2 is SMNVEV (reference sequence). The CDR3 loop reads CASSARDYSPLHF. CDR3 sequence (DNA): TGTGCCAGCTCCGCCAGGGACTATTCACCCCTCCACTTT.

This clone has more than one count but fewer than ten. J is TRBJ1-2 and V is TRBV6-5; unclear D gene. The CDR3 sequence is 14 residues long. CDR1 and CDR2 from the germline V gene are MNHEY and SVGAGI. Trimming pared 0 bases from V and 4 bases from J, leaving 9 bases between. The chain's CDR3 is CASSYSGPFYGYTF. The CDR3 region has the DNA TGTGCCAGCAGTTACTCGGGCCCTTTCTATGGCTACACCTTC.

The rearrangement joins TRBV21-1 to TRBJ1-2. TRBV21-1 is shown as a pseudogene. This CDR3 is 15 amino acids long. CDR3 nucleotides: TGTGCCAGCAGCAAAGGAGGCCCCCAATTTTATGGCTACACCTTC. Its protein product is CASSKGGPQFYGYTF.

Concerning this clone itself: The sample carries other DNA sequences with the same CDR3. V is TRBV5-6 and J is TRBJ2-7; D not resolved. The V end lost 2 bases, the J end lost 2 bases, and 8 bases lay between the germline ends. Germline CDR1 and CDR2: SGHDT and YYEEEE. The CDR3 is made up of 13 amino acids. The CDR3 DNA is TGTGCCAGCAGCTTACCTGGACCCTACGAGCAGTACTTC. This codes for CASSLPGPYEQYF.

The rearrangement uses TRBV11-2 and TRBJ2-7; 7 bases map to TRBD2. The CDR3 has 14 residues. Germline V lookup: CDR1 SGHAT, CDR2 FQNNGV. The V and J ends lost 5 bases and 4 bases, in that order; junction bases with no gene match: 8. The CDR3 loop is CASSLSAGVYEQYF. In DNA form, the CDR3 reads TGTGCCAGCAGCCTCTCTGCGGGAGTGTACGAGCAGTACTTC. Variable domain in full (rest from reference TRBV11-2 and TRBJ2-7): EAGVAQSPRYKIIEKRQSVAFWCNPISGHATLYWYQQILGQGPKLLIQFQNNGVVDDSQLPKDRFSAERLKGVDSTLKIQPAKLEDSAVYLCASSLSAGVYEQYFGPGTRLTVT.

The chain is built from TRBV10-3 and TRBJ2-5; 15 bases map to TRBD2. CDR1 and CDR2 (germline): ENHRY, SYGVKD. The junction had 8 bases not matched to a gene; V was cut back by 10 bases and J by 5 bases. The CDR3 is made up of 15 amino acids. The CDR3 DNA reads TGTGCCACCCAGGGGGGGACTAGCGGGAGGGAGACCCAGTACTTC. This translates into CATQGGTSGRETQYF.

This clone was detected only once. The chain has TRBV10-3 and TRBJ2-3, with D uncertain. The CDR3 has 13 residues. The V gene's germline CDR1 is ENHRY and CDR2 SYGVKD. Trimming cost V 6 bases and J 3 bases, with 10 bases left between them. CDR3 coding DNA: TGTGCCATCAGGGACCACGGAACAGATACGCAGTATTTT. Its protein product is CAIRDHGTDTQYF.

The chain is built from TRBV4-1 and TRBJ2-7, with 8 bases lining up with TRBD1. V lost 0 bases to trimming and J lost 2 bases; unmatched junction nucleotides: 3. The germline V gene encodes CDR1 MGHRA and CDR2 YSYEKL. The CDR3 length is 15 residues. The CDR3 DNA follows: TGCGCCAGCAGCCAAGATCCACAGGGGGCCTACGAGCAGTACTTC. This translates into CASSQDPQGAYEQYF.

This clone was recorded only once. This sequence joins TRBV7-6 and TRBJ2-1; D is uncertain. There are 13 residues in the CDR3. In germline, CDR1 is SGHVS, CDR2 FNYEAQ. V lost 3 bases and J 6 bases, leaving 9 bases between the germline ends. The CDR3 nucleotides read TGTGCCAGCAGCTTGGAGATACCCAATGAGCAGTTCTTC. It translates to CASSLEIPNEQFF.